The sequence of this T cell receptor (beta chain) was determined in a study of T-cell reconstitution after alpha-beta-depleted transplantation in children (dated by TCRdb to the mid-2010s). Background on the whole study: Using TCR repertoire profiling, the study quantitatively followed how T-cell immune reconstitution unfolded in children after TCRalphabeta/CD19-depleted allogeneic hematopoietic cell transplantation.

On the study overall, not on this receptor specifically: In some patients, the high TCRbeta diversity seen at day 60 was put down to recipient T cells and intrathymic progenitors that had survived conditioning. Apparently early alphabetaT-cell count recovery about two months after transplant reportedly relied on only several hundred rapidly expanded clones derived from non-depleted graft cells. Hyperexpanded clone frequencies declined over subsequent months; after one year, T-cell counts and TCRbeta diversity were mostly attributed to newly produced T cells.

The CDR3 covers 17 residues, taking in both the cysteine and the phenylalanine. The entry retains the CDR3 DNA only, 51 bases that are in frame from base 1. The germline V gene encodes CDR1 MNHEY and CDR2 SVGAGI. From V the trimming removes 6 bases and from J it removes 2 bases, while the gene matches leave 14 bases of the junction unaccounted for. The library was made by PCR. The sequencing machine was an Illumina HiSeq 2500. To normalize quantification of the TCRbeta repertoire, the TCR libraries were built with molecular barcoding that relied on unique molecular identifiers. The public reads were reprocessed in TCRdb via fastp at Q25 and MiXCR, keeping in-frame beta chains. Rows with one shared CDR3 protein collapse into an entry with the most common genes and DNA. The sample table holds about 260,000 distinct CDR3 sequences, of which approximately 8% were seen once. The top ten constitute 5% to 8% of the sample.

This clonotype has a count of ten or more. Its cognate antigen has yet to be identified. No much larger clonotype is one base removed from it; base qualities were not supplied. Reading the label with the study, this specimen's treatment or condition is: allogeneic hematopoietic cell transplantation with graft depleted of TCRalphabeta T cells and CD19 B cells. TCRalphabeta/CD19-depleted allogeneic hematopoietic cell grafts were given to the transplant recipients, all of whom were children. The sequence joins TRBV6-5 to TRBJ2-7; 9 junctional bases match TRBD1. This TCR was sampled from a male patient between 10 and 17 years old who had a stem cell transplant for acute lymphoblastic leukemia, so the T cells may come from the graft donor. The sample was PBMCs, mostly from graft donor cells, taken 180 days after TCRalphabeta/CD19-depleted stem cell transplant. The nucleotide sequence is TGTGCCAGCAGCTACAGAAGGGACAGGGTTTTCACCTACGAGCAGTACTTC. It encodes CASSYRRDRVFTYEQYF.